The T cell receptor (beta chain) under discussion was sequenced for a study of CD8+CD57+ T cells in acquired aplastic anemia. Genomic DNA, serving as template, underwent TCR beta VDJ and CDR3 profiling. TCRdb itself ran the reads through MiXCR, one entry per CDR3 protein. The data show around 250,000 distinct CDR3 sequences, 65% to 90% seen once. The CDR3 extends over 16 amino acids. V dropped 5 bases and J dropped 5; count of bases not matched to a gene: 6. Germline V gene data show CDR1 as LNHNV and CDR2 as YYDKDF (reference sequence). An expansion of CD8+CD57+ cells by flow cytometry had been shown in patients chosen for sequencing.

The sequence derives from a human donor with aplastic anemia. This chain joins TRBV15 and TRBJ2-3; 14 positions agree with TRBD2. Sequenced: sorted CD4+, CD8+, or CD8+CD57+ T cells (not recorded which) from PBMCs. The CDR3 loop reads CATSEGTSGSGDTQYF. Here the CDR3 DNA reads TGTGCCACCAGCGAAGGGACTAGCGGGAGCGGAGATACGCAGTATTTT. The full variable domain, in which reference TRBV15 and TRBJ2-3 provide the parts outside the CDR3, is DAMVIQNPRYQVTQFGKPVTLSCSQTLNHNVMYWYQQKSSQAPKLLFHYYDKDFNNEADTPDNFQSRRPNTSFCFLDIRSPGLGDTAMYLCATSEGTSGSGDTQYFGPGTRLTVL.